This is a list of T cell receptor beta chains from one sample in a study of regulatory T cells in long-lasting Graves disease. TCRdb reprocessed the multiplex PCR reads via MiXCR and lists one record per CDR3 protein. The sample records about 470,000 distinct CDR3 sequences, under 15% being singletons. The same data also went into a second study, on T cells in Graves' hyperthyroidism and ophthalmopathy.

Sequenced here: peripheral blood mononuclear cells (PBMCs), sampled at new diagnosis, from a patient treated with antithyroid drugs. Receptor source: a woman in her thirties with Graves disease. Both conserved end residues are part of each CDR3. The D gene is left open where the match is weak. Some rows mark clone size as missing; the rest say once, few, many or name a class of expanded clone.

d_call j_call v_call clone_size cdr3_aa cdr3_nt
. TRBJ1-2 TRBV19 . CASSIRGGGVGYTF TGTGCCAGTAGTATAAGGGGGGGCGGCGTGGGCTACACCTTC
. TRBJ1-1 TRBV14 few CASSQDLSSEAFF TGTGCCAGCAGCCAAGATCTTTCCTCTGAAGCTTTCTTT
. TRBJ2-3 TRBV4-1 many CASSQQGIADTDTQYF TGCGCCAGCAGCCAACAGGGGATCGCCGACACAGATACGCAGTATTTT
TRBD1 TRBJ1-5 TRBV12-3/TRBV12-4 many CASRPGQGVNQPQHF TGTGCCAGCAGGCCCGGACAGGGCGTCAATCAGCCCCAGCATTTT
TRBD2 TRBJ2-3 TRBV28 many CASSSGARTDTQYF TGTGCCAGCTCCAGCGGGGCCCGCACAGATACGCAGTATTTT
. TRBJ2-7 TRBV6-1 many CASRKVRQTYEQYF TGTGCCAGCAGGAAGGTGAGGCAGACCTACGAGCAGTACTTC
. TRBJ2-2 TRBV11-2 . CASSRTLRAGTGELFF TGTGCCAGCAGCCGTACCCTACGAGCAGGAACCGGGGAGCTGTTTTTT
. TRBJ2-3 TRBV28 many CASSFADPSTDTQYF TGTGCCAGCAGTTTTGCGGACCCTAGCACAGATACGCAGTATTTT
. TRBJ2-3 TRBV20-1 . CSATPPWAGHGTDTQYF TGCAGTGCTACCCCGCCCTGGGCAGGGCACGGCACAGATACGCAGTATTTT
. TRBJ2-2 TRBV29-1 . CSAGAGNTGELFF TGCAGCGCAGGGGCAGGAAACACCGGGGAGCTGTTTTTT
TRBD2 TRBJ2-1 TRBV5-1 many CASSLVSGDNEQFF TGCGCCAGCAGCTTGGTTAGCGGGGACAATGAGCAGTTCTTC
TRBD1 TRBJ1-1 TRBV10-3 few CAISRQGWEAFF TGTGCCATCAGTAGACAGGGGTGGGAAGCTTTCTTT
TRBD2 TRBJ2-4 TRBV27 many CASSPLAGAPNIQYF TGTGCCAGCAGTCCGCTAGCGGGAGCGCCAAACATTCAGTACTTC
. TRBJ2-3 TRBV11-3 many CASSPQGSTDTQYF TGTGCCAGCAGCCCTCAGGGGAGCACAGATACGCAGTATTTT
. TRBJ1-2 TRBV30 few CAWSVGGRGTYGYTF TGTGCCTGGAGTGTGGGGGGCAGGGGAACATATGGCTACACCTTC
TRBD2 TRBJ2-7 TRBV27 . CASRILSSGRSYEQYF TGTGCCAGCAGGATTCTTTCTAGCGGGAGGTCCTACGAGCAGTACTTC
. TRBJ2-3 TRBV14 . CASSQSFEIELLATDTQYF TGTGCCAGCAGCCAATCGTTCGAAATAGAACTACTTGCCACAGATACGCAGTATTTT
. TRBJ2-2 TRBV12-3/TRBV12-4 many CASTGDQENTGELFF TGTGCCAGCACCGGAGATCAGGAGAACACCGGGGAGCTGTTTTTT
. TRBJ2-7 TRBV12-3/TRBV12-4 many CASSLAGGRLGGEQYF TGTGCCAGCAGTTTGGCTGGAGGGAGGCTTGGCGGCGAGCAGTACTTC
TRBD2 TRBJ2-7 TRBV20-1 many CSASPLAGVANSYEQYF TGCAGTGCTAGTCCCCTAGCGGGAGTGGCCAATTCCTACGAGCAGTACTTC
. TRBJ2-7 TRBV19 . CATRERGTLEQYF TGTGCCACCAGGGAACGGGGGACCCTGGAGCAGTACTTC
TRBD1 TRBJ1-1 TRBV24-1 few CATSVGQGMNTEAFF TGTGCCACCAGTGTGGGACAGGGAATGAACACTGAAGCTTTCTTT
TRBD2 TRBJ2-7 TRBV5-8 few CASSSPLAGGSYVGQYF TGTGCCAGCAGCTCCCCCCTAGCGGGAGGTAGCTACGTCGGGCAGTACTTC
. TRBJ1-2 TRBV6-1 many CASRKRNNYGYTF TGTGCCAGCAGGAAACGGAATAACTATGGCTACACCTTC
. TRBJ2-7 TRBV5-6 . CASSWGRGEQYF TGTGCCAGCAGCTGGGGGCGCGGCGAGCAGTACTTC
. TRBJ2-7 TRBV7-9 few CASSFGVGGLEQYF TGTGCCAGCAGCTTTGGAGTAGGAGGGCTCGAGCAGTACTTC
. TRBJ1-3 TRBV28 . CASSLGFSGDTIYF TGTGCCAGCAGTTTGGGATTTTCTGGAGACACCATATATTTT
. TRBJ1-2 TRBV2 many CASSEDRYGYTF TGTGCCAGCAGTGAAGACAGATATGGCTACACCTTC
. TRBJ1-4 TRBV10-3 few CAIKPGTNEKLFF TGTGCCATCAAGCCAGGAACTAATGAAAAACTGTTTTTT
TRBD2 TRBJ2-5 TRBV7-2 many CASSKGTSGRRETQYF TGTGCCAGCAGCAAGGGGACTAGCGGAAGGAGGGAGACCCAGTACTTC
TRBD1 TRBJ1-2 TRBV2 . CASLTRTGGLSGGYTF TGTGCCAGCCTAACGAGGACAGGGGGCCTCTCCGGTGGCTACACCTTC
. TRBJ2-1 TRBV24-1 . CATSPRTVDEQFF TGTGCCACCAGTCCAAGGACGGTGGATGAGCAGTTCTTC
. TRBJ1-1 TRBV28 many CASSTQGTNTEAFF TGTGCCAGCAGTACCCAGGGTACGAACACTGAAGCTTTCTTT
TRBD1 TRBJ2-3 TRBV7-3 . CASSPDRGGTQYF TGTGCCAGCAGCCCGGACAGGGGAGGGACGCAGTATTTT
TRBD2 TRBJ2-3 TRBV6-4 . CASSPTSLTDTQYF TGTGCCAGCAGTCCGACTAGCCTCACAGATACGCAGTATTTT
. TRBJ2-7 TRBV20-1 many CSARERVAVNYEQYF TGCAGTGCCAGAGAGAGGGTAGCGGTCAACTACGAGCAGTACTTC
TRBD2 TRBJ2-2 TRBV12-3/TRBV12-4 many CASRTFFLGAGLTGELFF TGTGCCAGCAGGACCTTCTTTCTGGGAGCGGGACTTACCGGGGAGCTGTTTTTT
TRBD2 TRBJ2-7 TRBV6-1 many CASSAGVTSVYEQYF TGTGCCAGCAGTGCTGGGGTGACTAGCGTATACGAGCAGTACTTC
. TRBJ2-7 TRBV14 few CASSHLSLPYEQYF TGTGCCAGCAGCCATTTAAGTCTCCCCTACGAGCAGTACTTC
TRBD1 TRBJ1-3 TRBV20-1 few CSASEQGAGNTIYF TGCAGTGCTAGTGAACAGGGGGCTGGAAACACCATATATTTT
TRBD2 TRBJ2-2 TRBV3-1 few CASSQWGRVNTGELFF TGTGCCAGCAGCCAATGGGGGAGGGTGAACACCGGGGAGCTGTTTTTT
. TRBJ2-1 TRBV14 few CASSQDTGGVYNEQFF TGTGCCAGCAGCCAAGATACCGGGGGCGTCTACAATGAGCAGTTCTTC
. TRBJ2-5 TRBV18 . CASSEGRPAEETQYF TGTGCCAGCTCGGAGGGCAGACCAGCGGAAGAGACCCAGTACTTC
. TRBJ2-7 TRBV13 . CATKPGLNAYEQYF TGTGCCACCAAACCGGGACTCAATGCTTACGAGCAGTACTTC
TRBD1 TRBJ2-7 TRBV12-3/TRBV12-4 many CASSPPGQTTYEQYF TGTGCCAGCAGTCCTCCGGGACAGACAACCTACGAGCAGTACTTC
. TRBJ1-6 TRBV6-2/TRBV6-3 many CASSLGDPQAPLHF TGTGCCAGCAGTTTAGGGGACCCCCAGGCACCCCTCCACTTT
. TRBJ2-7 TRBV30 many CASRTNLRGYEQYF TGTGCCAGCAGAACTAATCTACGGGGCTACGAGCAGTACTTC
. TRBJ2-3 TRBV11-2 many CASSLESGGTNTQYF TGTGCCAGCAGCTTAGAATCGGGGGGCACGAATACGCAGTATTTT
TRBD1 TRBJ2-5 TRBV11-2 many CASSLGQGGETQYF TGTGCCAGCAGCTTGGGACAGGGGGGAGAGACCCAGTACTTC
TRBD1 TRBJ1-4 TRBV7-8 many CASRIDRGGRTNEKLFF TGTGCCAGCAGGATCGACAGGGGCGGTCGAACGAATGAAAAACTGTTTTTT
. TRBJ1-2 TRBV20-1 few CSARDRSNYGYTF TGCAGTGCTAGAGACAGGAGTAACTATGGCTACACCTTC
. TRBJ2-5 TRBV20-1 . CSARGAGQRGETQYF TGCAGTGCTAGAGGGGCCGGACAACGTGGGGAGACCCAGTACTTC
TRBD2 TRBJ2-3 TRBV24-1 many CATGSGRALDTQYF TGTGCCACCGGTAGCGGGAGGGCGTTAGATACGCAGTATTTT
. TRBJ2-3 TRBV10-3 . CASRDARSTDTQYF TGTGCCAGCAGGGACGCCCGGTCCACAGATACGCAGTATTTT
. TRBJ1-2 TRBV27 few CASSYRANLDGYTF TGTGCCAGCAGTTATCGGGCTAACCTGGATGGCTACACCTTC